The sequence of this TCR beta chain was determined in a study of cytomegalovirus exposure and HLA in healthy donors. At the level of the study: Findings of an earlier analysis included 90 million to 120 million unique TCR beta sequences from some 190 million T cells. Study-wide results and caveats: It was 150 or so TCR beta chains that were listed as cytomegalovirus-associated. Based on reports, TCR beta sequences accurately predicted HLA-A and HLA-B alleles for most subjects.

PCR employed 60 Vbeta and 13 Jbeta primers. Profiled with immunoSEQ multiplex PCR; TCRdb holds only in-frame clones, not every one. The sample yields 150,000 to 200,000 clones, roughly 80% seen once. Germline CDR1 is SNHLY and CDR2 is FYNNEI. The V end lost 5 bases, the J end lost 0 bases, and 9 bases lay between the germline ends. This CDR3 region has 14 residues. For this clone: Its antigen remains unidentified.

Sequences were obtained from PBMCs. The TCR sequence derives from a woman aged 18-30 years in good health and CMV-seronegative. The chain has TRBV2 and TRBJ2-3; D is unclear. The CDR3 nucleotides are TGTGCCAGCAGTCCGAGTGCTAGCACAGATACGCAGTATTTT. Translated: CASSPSASTDTQYF.